This TCR beta chain was captured in a study of T cell repertoires in cytomegalovirus infection. Study in general: Shared public TCR beta signatures pointed to both CMV infection and a matching HLA type.

A remark on this clonotype: What it binds is unknown.

TCRdb reanalysed the reads using MiXCR and keeps one entry per CDR3 protein. The repertoire consists of some 350,000 distinct CDR3 sequences, with around a sixth occurring once and the leading ten covering around 9.3%. Study-level points and caveats: Of the TCR beta families, the public ones yielded a cumulative frequency that identified carriers of CMV plus the relevant HLA. The ex vivo response showed dominance by HLA-C-restricted CMV-specific TCR beta clonotypes.

Sequencing was performed on PBMCs. The sequence was collected from a human donor in good health (CMV status not recorded). Some clones in this sample may be carry-over from other donors' samples.

CDR3 amino acids: CASSYTRDTQYF. In DNA, the CDR3 is TGTGCCAGCAGTTACACAAGAGATACGCAGTATTTT. This sequence joins TRBV6-6 and TRBJ2-3; D is undetermined. CDR1 and CDR2 from the germline V gene are MNHNY and SVGAGI (reference sequence). Between the trimmed V and J ends, which lost 2 bases and 5 bases, there was a span of 5 bases. The CDR3 covers 12 residues.